This T cell receptor (beta chain) was documented in a study of T cells in Graves' hyperthyroidism and ophthalmopathy. Turning to the study itself: Peripheral blood was taken when the disease was first diagnosed, before any treatment began.

What was amplified from RNA transcripts were TCR beta CDR3 regions. When the TCR CDR3 underwent first-round RT-PCR, the HTBI primer set was used. A single record per CDR3 protein comes from TCRdb applying MiXCR to the multiplex PCR reads. The sample has over 500,000 distinct CDR3 sequences; 11% to 15% are singletons. The V and J ends lost 1 base and 6 bases respectively, with 4 bases between them. Germline CDR1 reads SGHAT; CDR2 reads FQNNGV. The CDR3 extends over 11 amino acids. In this sample, this clonotype turned up many times. Graves' hyperthyroidism was deemed stable given no ophthalmopathy progression within 18 months. Investigators excluded patients with uncontrolled infection, other autoimmune disease, pregnancy or lactation. Clinical symptoms, serum thyroxine, TRAb, thyroid ultrasound and orbital computed tomography established diagnosis.

V gene TRBV11-2 combines with J gene TRBJ2-7; unclear D gene. The clonotype comes from a woman in her forties with Graves' hyperthyroidism. The sequenced sample was blood. This chain's CDR3 is CASSLVGEQYF. CDR3 bases: TGTGCCAGCAGCTTAGTGGGCGAGCAGTACTTC.